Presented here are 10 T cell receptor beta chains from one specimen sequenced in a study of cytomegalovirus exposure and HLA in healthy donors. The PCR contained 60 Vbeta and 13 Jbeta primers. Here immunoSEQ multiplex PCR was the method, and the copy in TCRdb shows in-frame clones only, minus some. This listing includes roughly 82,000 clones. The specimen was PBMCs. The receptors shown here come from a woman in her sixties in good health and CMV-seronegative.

In DNA, the CDR3 is TGTGCCAGCAGCTTAATCGAGGACGGGGAGCTGTTTTTT. This translates into CASSLIEDGELFF. This chain links TRBV7-9 with TRBJ2-2, with no clear D. Germline lookup yields CDR1 SEHNR and CDR2 FQNEAQ (reference sequence). Trimming stripped 2 bases from V and 7 bases from J, with 8 bases between. This CDR3 is 13 amino acids long.

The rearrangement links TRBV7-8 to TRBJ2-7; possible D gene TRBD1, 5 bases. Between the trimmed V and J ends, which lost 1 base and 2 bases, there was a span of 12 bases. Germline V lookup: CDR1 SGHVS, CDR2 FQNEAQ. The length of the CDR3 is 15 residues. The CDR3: CASSLGPRDTYEQYF. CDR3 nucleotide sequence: TGTGCCAGCAGCTTAGGACCCAGGGATACCTACGAGCAGTACTTC.

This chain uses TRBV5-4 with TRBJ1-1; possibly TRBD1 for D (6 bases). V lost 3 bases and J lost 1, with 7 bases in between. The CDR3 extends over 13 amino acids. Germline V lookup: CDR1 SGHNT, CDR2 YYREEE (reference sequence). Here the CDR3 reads CASSSQGNTEAFF. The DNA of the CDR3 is TGTGCCAGCAGCTCACAGGGGAACACTGAAGCTTTCTTT.

The CDR3 here is CASSPGTPRVGAFF. CDR3 sequence (DNA): TGTGCCAGCAGCCCGGGGACACCAAGGGTTGGAGCTTTCTTT. The chain links TRBV11-2 to TRBJ1-1; a weak D match, TRBD1 (6 bases). Germline V lookup: CDR1 SGHAT, CDR2 FQNNGV. The V gene lost 5 bases and the J gene lost 10 bases, with 20 bases spanning the gap. This CDR3 spans 14 amino acids.

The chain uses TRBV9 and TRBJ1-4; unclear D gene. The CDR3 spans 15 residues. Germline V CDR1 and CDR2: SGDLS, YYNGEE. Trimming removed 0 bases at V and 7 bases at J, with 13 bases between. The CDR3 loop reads CASSVVGFSGEKLFF. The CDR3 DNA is TGTGCCAGCAGCGTAGTGGGTTTCTCGGGTGAAAAACTGTTTTTT.

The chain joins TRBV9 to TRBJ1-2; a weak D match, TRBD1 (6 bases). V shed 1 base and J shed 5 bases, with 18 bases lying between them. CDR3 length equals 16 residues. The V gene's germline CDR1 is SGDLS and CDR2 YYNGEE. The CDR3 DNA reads TGTGCCAGCAGCGTAAGCCCTGGGGGCGGAACGTATGGCTACACCTTC. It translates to CASSVSPGGGTYGYTF.

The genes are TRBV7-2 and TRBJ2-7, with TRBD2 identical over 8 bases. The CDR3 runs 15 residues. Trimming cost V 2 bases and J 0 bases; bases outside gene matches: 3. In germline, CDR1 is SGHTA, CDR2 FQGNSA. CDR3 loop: CASSLWREASYEQYF. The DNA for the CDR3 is TGTGCCAGCAGCTTATGGCGGGAGGCCTCCTACGAGCAGTACTTC.

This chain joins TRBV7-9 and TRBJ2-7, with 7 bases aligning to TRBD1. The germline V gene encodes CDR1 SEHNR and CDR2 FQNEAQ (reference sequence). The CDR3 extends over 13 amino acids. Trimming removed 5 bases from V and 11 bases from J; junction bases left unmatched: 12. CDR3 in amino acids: CASSPAHRGRKYF. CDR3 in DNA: TGTGCCAGCAGCCCGGCCCACAGGGGAAGGAAGTACTTC.

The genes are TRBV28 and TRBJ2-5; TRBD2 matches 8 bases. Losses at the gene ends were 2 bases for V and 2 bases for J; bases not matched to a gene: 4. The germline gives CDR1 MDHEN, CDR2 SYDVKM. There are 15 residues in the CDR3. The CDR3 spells CASSLSGSAQETQYF. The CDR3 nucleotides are TGTGCCAGCAGTTTAAGCGGGAGTGCGCAAGAGACCCAGTACTTC.

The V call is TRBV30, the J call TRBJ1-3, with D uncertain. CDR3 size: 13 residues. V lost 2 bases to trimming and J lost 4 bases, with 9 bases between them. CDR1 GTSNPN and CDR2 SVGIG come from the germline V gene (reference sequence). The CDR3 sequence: CAWSLTVGNTIYF. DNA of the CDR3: TGTGCCTGGAGTCTTACGGTCGGAAACACCATATATTTT.